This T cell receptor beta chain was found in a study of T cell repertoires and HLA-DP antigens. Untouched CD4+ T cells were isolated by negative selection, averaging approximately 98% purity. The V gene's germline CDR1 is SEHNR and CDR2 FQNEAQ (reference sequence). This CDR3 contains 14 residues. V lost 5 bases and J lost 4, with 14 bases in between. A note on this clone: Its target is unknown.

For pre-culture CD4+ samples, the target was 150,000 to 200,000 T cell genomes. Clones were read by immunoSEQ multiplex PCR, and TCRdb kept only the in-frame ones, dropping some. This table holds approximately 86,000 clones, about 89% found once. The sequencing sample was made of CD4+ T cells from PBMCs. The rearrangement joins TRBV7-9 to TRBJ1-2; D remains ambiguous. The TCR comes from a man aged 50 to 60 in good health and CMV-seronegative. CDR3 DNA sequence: TGTGCCAGCAGCACCCCGGGATCTTTCTATGGCTACACCTTC. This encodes CASSTPGSFYGYTF.